A single sample is the source of the 31 T cell receptor beta chains below, sequenced in a study of blood T cell repertoires in COVID-19. Method: immunoSEQ multiplex PCR; TCRdb's copy keeps in-frame clones and lacks some. Among about 160,000 clones listed, roughly four fifths were seen once. Sequencing was performed on peripheral blood. These receptors all come from a man aged 55-75 years with active or convalescent COVID-19.

The CDR3 DNA follows: TGTGCAAGTCGCTTTGACACGGTGATCACAGATACGCAGTATTTT. Protein: CASRFDTVITDTQYF. The chain carries TRBV12-2 and TRBJ2-3; TRBD1 is taken as the D call from the table, unchecked against the DNA. TRBV12-2 is reported as a pseudogene. This CDR3 spans 15 amino acids.

The gene calls are TRBV28 and TRBJ2-1; TRBD1 agrees at 8 bases. This CDR3 spans 16 amino acids. J gave up 8 bases and V 5 bases, and 14 bases lay outside the gene matches. From germline, CDR1 is MDHEN and CDR2 SYDVKM. For the CDR3, the DNA is TGTGCCAGCAGTACCACCGGGACAGGTAGGCGCGATGAGCAGTTCTTC. Amino acids: CASSTTGTGRRDEQFF.

This rearrangement joins TRBV6-1 to TRBJ2-7; no definite D call. The CDR3 is made up of 14 amino acids. Germline CDR1 and CDR2: MNHNS and SASEGT. Trimming removed 1 base at V and 6 bases at J, with 13 bases between. CDR3 loop: CASSEGGRLREQYF. The CDR3 DNA is TGTGCCAGCAGTGAAGGTGGCAGGCTTCGCGAGCAGTACTTC.

The CDR3 DNA follows: TGTGCCATCAGTGAGTCGGGACAGGGGATTAGCACAGATACGCAGTATTTT. Protein sequence: CAISESGQGISTDTQYF. V gene TRBV10-3 combines with J gene TRBJ2-3, with TRBD1 matching over 10 bases. The germline V gene has CDR1 ENHRY and CDR2 SYGVKD. The junction had 3 bases not matched to a gene; V was cut back by 0 bases and J by 0 bases. The CDR3 is 17 amino acids.

V usage is TRBV27 and J usage is TRBJ2-5; D not resolved. The germline V and J ends were trimmed by 5 bases and 2 bases, with 12 bases remaining between them. The germline V gene has CDR1 MNHEY and CDR2 SMNVEV (reference sequence). There are 14 residues in the CDR3. CDR3 amino acids: CASSSRRVQETQYF. The CDR3 DNA follows: TGTGCCAGCAGTAGCCGGAGAGTACAAGAGACCCAGTACTTC.

The rearrangement links TRBV10-2 to TRBJ1-2; D gene uncertain. The V gene lost 2 bases and the J gene lost 4 bases, with 14 bases spanning the gap. Germline V gene data show CDR1 as WSHSY and CDR2 as SAAADI. The CDR3 has 15 residues. Here the CDR3 DNA reads TGCGCCAGCAGTGAGGAGAGGGCTCTAGGCTATGGCTACACCTTC. This sequence encodes CASSEERALGYGYTF.

The chain has TRBV2 and TRBJ1-5; 8 bases are shared with TRBD1. Per germline, CDR1 SNHLY and CDR2 FYNNEI. V gave up 4 bases and J gave up 0 bases; unmatched junction bases: 2. This CDR3 spans 15 amino acids. The CDR3 nucleotides read TGTGCCAGCAGTGGACAGGGGAATAGCAATCAGCCCCAGCATTTT. The encoded protein is CASSGQGNSNQPQHF.

V usage is TRBV18 and J usage is TRBJ2-5; D gene unclear. Germline CDR1 is KGHSH and CDR2 is LQKENI. The ends were cut back, 3 bases at V and 1 base at J, with 12 bases in the middle. CDR3 length: 15 amino acids. The CDR3 DNA sequence: TGTGCCAGCTCACCGCGACTGAAGAGCCAAGAGACCCAGTACTTC. It is translated as CASSPRLKSQETQYF.

This chain uses TRBV5-1 with TRBJ2-2; TRBD2 aligns across 12 bases. This CDR3 region has 16 residues. The germline V gene has CDR1 SGHRS and CDR2 YFSETQ. J gave up 5 bases and V 4 bases, and 6 bases lay outside the gene matches. As DNA, the CDR3 is TGCGCCAGCAGCGTAGGGACTAGCGGGCGGACCGGGGAGCTGTTTTTT. Translated: CASSVGTSGRTGELFF.

The rearrangement links TRBV11-2 to TRBJ2-2; TRBD2 is a possible D gene (6 bases). Deletions cut 5 bases from V and 1 base from J, with 11 bases between. The CDR3 contains 15 residues. Germline V gene sequence: CDR1 SGHAT, CDR2 FQNNGV. The CDR3 loop is CASSPLRENTGELFF. The CDR3 DNA is TGTGCCAGCAGCCCGCTGCGGGAGAACACCGGGGAGCTGTTTTTT.

Many counts were recorded for this clone. V and J are TRBV29-1 and TRBJ1-3; a weak D match, TRBD1 (6 bases). The V and J ends lost 6 bases and 3 bases respectively, with 18 bases between them. Germline assignment: CDR1 SQVTM and CDR2 ANQGSEA. The CDR3 has 15 residues. The DNA for the CDR3 is TGCAGCGTGGATCTACAGGGTTTCTTTGGAAACACCATATATTTT. It specifies CSVDLQGFFGNTIYF.

In DNA, the CDR3 is TGTGCCAGCAGTTTTTCTTTGCGTGGGCGGGGAGTTTACGAGCAGTACTTC. This gives the protein CASSFSLRGRGVYEQYF. The gene calls are TRBV27 and TRBJ2-7, with a possible D match to TRBD2 (6 bases). CDR1 and CDR2 from the germline V gene are MNHEY and SMNVEV (reference sequence). The CDR3 is 17 amino acids. V dropped 3 bases and J dropped 4 bases, with 22 bases sitting between them.

The sample holds a few counts of this clone. This chain connects TRBV18 to TRBJ1-5; the D is unclear. Germline-derived CDR1 and CDR2 are KGHSH and LQKENI. The CDR3 totals 13 residues. Trimming cost V 8 bases and J 3 bases, with 11 bases left between them. CDR3 bases: TGTGCCAGCCACGGCGGGAACAATCAGCCCCAGCATTTT. Protein: CASHGGNNQPQHF.

This clone appeared a single time. This sequence joins TRBV5-4 and TRBJ1-2; TRBD1 matches at 9 bases. CDR3 length equals 18 residues. V dropped 6 bases and J dropped 6; count of bases not matched to a gene: 21. Germline assignment: CDR1 SGHNT and CDR2 YYREEE (reference sequence). CDR3 loop: CASISTGTGIGGRDGYTF. The CDR3 DNA follows: TGTGCCAGCATCTCGACCGGGACAGGGATTGGGGGTCGGGATGGCTACACCTTC.

J is TRBJ1-2 and V is TRBV6-6; D gene unclear. Germline lookup yields CDR1 MNHNY and CDR2 SVGAGI (reference sequence). The CDR3 runs to 14 residues. V was trimmed by 6 bases and J by 3 bases, leaving 14 bases between them. The CDR3 reads CASRDFGQYYGYTF. As DNA, the CDR3 is TGTGCCAGCAGGGACTTCGGGCAGTACTATGGCTACACCTTC.

The chain uses TRBV5-5 and TRBJ1-1; D is uncertain. The CDR3 contains 14 residues. In germline, CDR1 is SGHKS, CDR2 YYEKEE (reference sequence). V lost 3 bases and J 1 base, leaving 10 bases between the germline ends. The CDR3 loop reads CASSWRRGNTEAFF. The CDR3 DNA reads TGTGCCAGCAGCTGGAGGCGGGGGAACACTGAAGCTTTCTTT.

The chain is built from TRBV5-4 and TRBJ2-5; 13 bases fit TRBD2. V was pared by 4 bases and J by 3 bases, with 6 bases of the junction left unmatched. The CDR3 loop spans 16 amino acids. Per germline, CDR1 SGHNT and CDR2 YYREEE (reference sequence). The DNA of the CDR3 is TGTGCCAGCAGCCGCACCGGACTAGCGGGGGAAGAGACCCAGTACTTC. This sequence encodes CASSRTGLAGEETQYF.

V and J are TRBV2 and TRBJ1-4; D is perhaps TRBD1 (5 bases). Germline-derived CDR1 and CDR2 are SNHLY and FYNNEI. Trimming removed 4 bases from V and 10 bases from J, with 13 bases in between. The CDR3 is made up of 13 amino acids. This CDR3 reads CASSAIRQGKLFF. CDR3 nucleotides: TGTGCCAGCAGTGCGATTCGTCAGGGAAAACTGTTTTTT.

This chain uses TRBV15 with TRBJ2-3; 8 bases align to TRBD2. The CDR3 is 18 residues long. Germline CDR1 reads LNHNV; CDR2 reads YYDKDF (reference sequence). J lost 1 base, V lost 0 bases, and 9 bases had no gene match. In DNA form, the CDR3 reads TGTGCCACCAGCAGAGAAATTGGAGCGGGGGATGGCACAGATACGCAGTATTTT. It yields the protein CATSREIGAGDGTDTQYF.

The V gene is TRBV5-4, the J gene TRBJ2-1; 8 bases align to TRBD1. From germline, CDR1 is SGHNT and CDR2 YYREEE (reference sequence). V lost 4 bases, J lost 4 bases, and 4 bases stayed unmatched. This CDR3 comprises 14 residues. CDR3 in amino acids: CASSRTGRYNEQFF. The DNA of the CDR3 is TGTGCCAGCAGCCGGACAGGGAGATACAATGAGCAGTTCTTC.

The J gene is TRBJ2-5, the V gene TRBV28, with D possibly TRBD2 on 5 matching bases. Per the germline V gene, CDR1 is MDHEN and CDR2 is SYDVKM. V was cut by 7 bases and J by 0 bases, with 18 bases left in between. There are 16 residues in the CDR3. CDR3 bases: TGTGCCAGCAATACCCCAATAGCCGGGAACCAAGAGACCCAGTACTTC. Translated: CASNTPIAGNQETQYF.

V and J are TRBV12-3 or TRBV12-4 and TRBJ2-2; D gene unclear. CDR3 length: 12 amino acids. Trimming stripped 6 bases from V and 6 bases from J, with 8 bases between. Here the CDR3 reads CASSQLPGELFF. CDR3 coding DNA: TGTGCCAGCAGCCAGTTACCCGGGGAGCTGTTTTTT.

The chain has TRBV3-1 (or the pseudogene TRBV3-2) and TRBJ2-7; D not resolved. The CDR3 extends over 16 amino acids. Trimming removed 1 base at V and 2 bases at J, with 15 bases between. Germline V CDR1 and CDR2: LGHDT, YNNKEL (reference sequence). CDR3 region: CASSQGLRVRTYEQYF. The CDR3 coding sequence is TGTGCCAGCAGCCAAGGTCTCCGGGTTCGTACCTACGAGCAGTACTTC.

The CDR3 is CAISRAKNTGELFF. Here the CDR3 DNA reads TGTGCCATCAGCAGGGCTAAGAACACCGGGGAGCTGTTTTTT. The chain uses TRBV10-3 and TRBJ2-2; D is perhaps TRBD1 (5 bases). Germline V gene lookup returns CDR1 ENHRY and CDR2 SYGVKD. The CDR3 extends over 14 amino acids. With 6 bases removed from V and 1 base from J, the gap between germline ends came to 9 bases.

The V call is TRBV5-4, the J call TRBJ2-3; D is undetermined. CDR1 SGHNT and CDR2 YYREEE come from the germline V gene (reference sequence). The CDR3 spans 11 residues. V shed 2 bases and J shed 5 bases, with 3 bases lying between them. The CDR3 here is CASSFGDTQYF. The DNA of the CDR3 is TGTGCCAGCAGCTTCGGAGATACGCAGTATTTT.

The J gene is TRBJ2-6, the V gene TRBV2; maybe TRBD2 (6 bases). The V gene lost 1 base and the J gene lost 1 base, with 8 bases spanning the gap. Germline V gene data show CDR1 as SNHLY and CDR2 as FYNNEI. The CDR3 length is 16 residues. The CDR3 spells CASSEVGRSGANVLTF. CDR3 nucleotide sequence: TGTGCCAGCAGTGAAGTTGGGAGGTCTGGGGCCAACGTCCTGACTTTC.

The chain employs TRBV7-8 and TRBJ2-3; 10 nucleotides align to TRBD2. With 5 bases clipped from V and 4 bases from J, the junction kept 9 bases outside the gene matches. This CDR3 has 16 amino acids. In germline, CDR1 is SGHVS, CDR2 FQNEAQ. The CDR3 region is CASSGPSGGVSDTQYF. DNA for the CDR3: TGTGCCAGCAGCGGCCCGAGCGGGGGGGTTTCAGATACGCAGTATTTT.

The rearrangement joins TRBV5-1 to TRBJ2-7, with a weak D call TRBD2 (6 bases). Germline V gene data show CDR1 as SGHRS and CDR2 as YFSETQ. Trimming left V 1 base short and J 5 bases short, with 22 bases between. This CDR3 has 17 residues. CDR3 sequence reads: CASSLNAGTPLRDEQYF. CDR3 nucleotides: TGCGCCAGCAGCTTGAATGCGGGGACTCCGTTGAGGGACGAGCAGTACTTC.

The genes are TRBV23-1 and TRBJ1-5; 8 bases line up with TRBD1. TRBV23-1 is filed as an ORF, its function uncertain. The V segment lost 4 bases and the J segment 0 bases; nucleotides outside the gene matches: 11. This CDR3 region has 18 residues. CDR3 amino acids: CASSPGADREYSNQPQHF. The CDR3 region has the DNA TGCGCCAGCAGTCCCGGAGCGGACAGGGAGTATAGCAATCAGCCCCAGCATTTT.

The chain is built from TRBV28 and TRBJ1-1; 7 positions agree with TRBD1. Germline loops: CDR1 MDHEN, CDR2 SYDVKM. The junction had 5 bases not matched to a gene; V was cut back by 3 bases and J by 4 bases. The CDR3 contains 14 residues. The CDR3 DNA follows: TGTGCCAGCAGTTTGCCCACAGGGGTCACTGAAGCTTTCTTT. This encodes CASSLPTGVTEAFF.

The chain employs TRBV9 and TRBJ1-1; D ambiguous. Trimming cost V 4 bases and J 4 bases, with 14 bases left between them. Germline values: CDR1 SGDLS, CDR2 YYNGEE. The CDR3 has 14 amino acids. In DNA, the CDR3 is TGTGCCAGCAGCAAAGGGTGGGAGGGCACTGAAGCTTTCTTT. Its translation is CASSKGWEGTEAFF.